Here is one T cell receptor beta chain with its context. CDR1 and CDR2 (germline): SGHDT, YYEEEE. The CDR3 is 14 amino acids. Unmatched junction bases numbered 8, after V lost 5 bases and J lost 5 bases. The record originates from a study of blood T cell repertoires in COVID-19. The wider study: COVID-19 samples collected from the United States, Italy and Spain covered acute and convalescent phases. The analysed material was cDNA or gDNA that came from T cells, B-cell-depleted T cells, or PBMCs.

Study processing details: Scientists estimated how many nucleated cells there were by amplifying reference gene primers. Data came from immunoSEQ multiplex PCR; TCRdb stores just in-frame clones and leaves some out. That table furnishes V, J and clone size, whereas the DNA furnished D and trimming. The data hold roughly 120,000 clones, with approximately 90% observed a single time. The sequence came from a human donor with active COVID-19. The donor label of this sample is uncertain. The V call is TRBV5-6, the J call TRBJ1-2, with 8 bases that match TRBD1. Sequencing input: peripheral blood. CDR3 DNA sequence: TGTGCCAGCAGGCGACAGGGGCTGTCGTATGGCTACACCTTC. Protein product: CASRRQGLSYGYTF.